The count of the clone carrying this TCR beta chain is one. No antigen is known for it. Germline V gene data show CDR1 as SGHNT and CDR2 as YENEEA. V was clipped by 3 bases and J by 6 bases, with 12 bases between them. CDR3 length equals 13 residues. This sample is drawn from a study of cytomegalovirus exposure and HLA in healthy donors. Clones were sequenced by immunoSEQ multiplex PCR, and TCRdb holds only the in-frame ones, with some missing. The table shows around 60,000 clones, with over 85% occurring only once. Regarding the study as a whole: Generally TCR sequences proved uncommon, though certain public TCRs appeared in numerous donors. The investigators catalogued 150 to 200 TCR beta chains as cytomegalovirus-associated.

V and J are TRBV11-3 and TRBJ2-7; tentatively, D is TRBD2 (7 bases). The sequenced sample was PBMCs. This clonotype originated in a man in his late teens or twenties in good health and CMV-seropositive. CDR3 DNA sequence: TGTGCCAGCAGCTTGGGGGGGGCTCCCGAGCAGTACTTC. This gives the protein CASSLGGAPEQYF.